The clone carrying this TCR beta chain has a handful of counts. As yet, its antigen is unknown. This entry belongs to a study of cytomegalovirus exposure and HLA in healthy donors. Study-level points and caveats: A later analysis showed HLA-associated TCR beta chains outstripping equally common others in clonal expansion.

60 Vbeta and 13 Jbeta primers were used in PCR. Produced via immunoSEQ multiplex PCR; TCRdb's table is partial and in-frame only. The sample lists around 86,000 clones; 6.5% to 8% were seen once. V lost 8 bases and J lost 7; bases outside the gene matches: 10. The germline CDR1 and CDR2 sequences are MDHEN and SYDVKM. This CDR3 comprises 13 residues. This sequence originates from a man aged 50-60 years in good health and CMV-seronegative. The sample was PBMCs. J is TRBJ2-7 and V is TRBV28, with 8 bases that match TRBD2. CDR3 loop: CASDLYGGGEQYF. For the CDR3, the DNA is TGTGCCAGCGACCTCTACGGGGGGGGTGAGCAGTACTTC.